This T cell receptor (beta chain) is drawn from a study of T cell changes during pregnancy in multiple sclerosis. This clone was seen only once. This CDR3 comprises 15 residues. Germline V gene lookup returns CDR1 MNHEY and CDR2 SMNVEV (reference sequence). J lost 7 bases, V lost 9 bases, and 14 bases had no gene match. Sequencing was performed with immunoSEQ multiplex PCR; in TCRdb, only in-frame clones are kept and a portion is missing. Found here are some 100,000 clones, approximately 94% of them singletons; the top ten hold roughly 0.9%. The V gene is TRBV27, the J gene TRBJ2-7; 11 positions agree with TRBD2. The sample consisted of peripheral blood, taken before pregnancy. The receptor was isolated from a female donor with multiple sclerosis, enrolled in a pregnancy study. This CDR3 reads CASRGTSGKPGEQYF. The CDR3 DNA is TGTGCCAGTCGTGGGACTAGCGGAAAACCGGGGGAGCAGTACTTC.